This T cell receptor (beta chain) was captured by sequencing in a study of T cell changes during pregnancy in multiple sclerosis. Note on this clone: The identical CDR3 is also encoded by other nucleotide sequences in the sample.

CDR1 and CDR2 from the germline V gene are SEHNR and FQNEAQ (reference sequence). Trimming shortened V by 1 base and J by 5 bases, and 8 bases separated the two germline ends. The CDR3 runs to 13 residues. Measured with immunoSEQ multiplex PCR; TCRdb has only the in-frame clones, and not every one. This table holds about 41,000 clones, 85% to 95% found once. This TCR was sampled from a female donor with multiple sclerosis, enrolled in a pregnancy study. The chain employs TRBV7-9 and TRBJ1-1, with D hard to call. This material consisted of CD8+ T cells from peripheral blood mononuclear cells, taken in the third trimester of pregnancy. Written as DNA, the CDR3 is TGTGCCAGCAGCTTAGGGGGAGGTACTGAAGCTTTCTTT. Amino acids: CASSLGGGTEAFF.